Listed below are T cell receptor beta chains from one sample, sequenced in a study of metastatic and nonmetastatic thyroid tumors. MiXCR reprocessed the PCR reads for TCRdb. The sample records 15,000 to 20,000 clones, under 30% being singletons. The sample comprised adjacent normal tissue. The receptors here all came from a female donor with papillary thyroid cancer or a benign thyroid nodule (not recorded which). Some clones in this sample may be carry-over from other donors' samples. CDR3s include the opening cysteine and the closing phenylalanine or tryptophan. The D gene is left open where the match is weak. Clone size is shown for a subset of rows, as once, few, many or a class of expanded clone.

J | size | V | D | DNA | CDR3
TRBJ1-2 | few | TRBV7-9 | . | TGTGCCAGCAGCTTGGGTGTACCCTATGGCTACATCTTC | CASSLGVPYGYIF
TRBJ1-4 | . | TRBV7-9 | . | TGTGCCAGCAGAAAGGGGTCCACGGGGGGTGAAAAACTGTTTTTT | CASRKGSTGGEKLFF
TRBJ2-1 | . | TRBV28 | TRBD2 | TGTGGCAGCAGACAGAGAGGCGGGGGACCGTTCTTC | CGSRQRGGGPFF
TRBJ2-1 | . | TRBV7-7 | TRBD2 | TGTGCCAGCAGCTCCTTGACTAGCGGGACAGAGCAGTTCTTC | CASSSLTSGTEQFF
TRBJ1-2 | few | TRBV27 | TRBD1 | TGTGCCAGCAGTTTAGGACAGGGGGGTGATGGCTACACCTTC | CASSLGQGGDGYTF
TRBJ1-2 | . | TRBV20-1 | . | TGCAGTGCTAGAGCCACAGGGTCCCTCAACTATGGCTACACCTTC | CSARATGSLNYGYTF
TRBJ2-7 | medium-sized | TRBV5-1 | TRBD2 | TGCGCCAGCAGCCCGTCGGTAGCGGGAGTTCCCTACGAGCAGTACTTC | CASSPSVAGVPYEQYF
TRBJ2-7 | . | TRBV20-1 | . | TGCAGTGCCACCATCTCGGGCAGGGGGGTAGGCGAGCAGTACTTC | CSATISGRGVGEQYF
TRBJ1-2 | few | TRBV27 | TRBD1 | TGTGCCAGCAGGGAAGGGGGCGCAGGTGGCTACACCTTC | CASREGGAGGYTF
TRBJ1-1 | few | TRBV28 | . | TGTGCCATCAGTTTAAGGGGTCTGAACACTCAAGCTTTCTTT | CAISLRGLNTQAFF
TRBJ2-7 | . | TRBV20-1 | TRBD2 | TGCAGTGCTAGACTAGCGGGCGAGCAGTACTTC | CSARLAGEQYF
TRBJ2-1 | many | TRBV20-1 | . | TGCAGTGCCGCCCGACACGTCTCCTACAATGAGCAGTTCTTC | CSAARHVSYNEQFF
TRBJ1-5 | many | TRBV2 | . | TGTGCCAGCAGTGGAGGTTCAGGGGATTCGGAGGCCCAGCATTTT | CASSGGSGDSEAQHF
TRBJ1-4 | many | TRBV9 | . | TGTGCCAGCAGCGTAGAGGGTCGGGGGGAAAGACTGTTTTTT | CASSVEGRGERLFF
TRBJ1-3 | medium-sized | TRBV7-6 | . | TGTGCCAGCAGCTTAGGGTACGGGTCTGGAAACACCATATATTTT | CASSLGYGSGNTIYF
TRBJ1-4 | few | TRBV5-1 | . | TGCGCCAGCAGCTTAACAGGCGGGGCTGAAAAACTGTTTTTT | CASSLTGGAEKLFF
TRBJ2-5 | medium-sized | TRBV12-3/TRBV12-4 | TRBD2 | TGTGCCAGCAGTCCCATTTCTAGCGGGAGGGCCGGTCAGACCCAGTACTTC | CASSPISSGRAGQTQYF
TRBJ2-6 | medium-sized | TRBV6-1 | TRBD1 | TGTGCCAGCAGTGAGACAGGGAGTGGGGCCAACGTCCTGACTTTC | CASSETGSGANVLTF
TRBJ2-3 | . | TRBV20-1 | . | TGCAGTGCTAGAGATCTTGGTGTAGGCGGGATCACAGATACGCAGTATTTT | CSARDLGVGGITDTQYF
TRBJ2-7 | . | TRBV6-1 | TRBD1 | TGTCCCAGCATTGCCACAGGGGTCGACGAGCAGAACTTC | CPSIATGVDEQNF
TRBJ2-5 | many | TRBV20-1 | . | TGCAGTCCCCTCCCCGGGCGACTTTGGCCGGAGACCCAGTACTTC | CSPLPGRLWPETQYF
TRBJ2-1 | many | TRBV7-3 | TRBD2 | TGTGCCAGCAGCTTGGGACTAGCGGGAGGCAATGAGCAGTTCTTC | CASSLGLAGGNEQFF
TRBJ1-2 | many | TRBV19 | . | TGTGCCAGTACCCCGCCCAGGGAGGATGGCTACACCTTC | CASTPPREDGYTF
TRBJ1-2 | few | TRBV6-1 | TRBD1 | TGTGCCAGCAGCATGACAGGGATTAGTGCGAAGGATGGCTACACCTTC | CASSMTGISAKDGYTF
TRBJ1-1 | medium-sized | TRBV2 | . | TGTGCCAGCAGGACCTCACTGAACACTGAAGCTTTCTTT | CASRTSLNTEAFF
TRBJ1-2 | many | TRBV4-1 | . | TGCGCCAGCAGCCAAGATCTAAGGGGTCAGGGCTACACCTTC | CASSQDLRGQGYTF
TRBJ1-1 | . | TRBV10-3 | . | TGTGCCATCAGTGATGGGGGGCGGAAATCGAACACTGAAGCTTTCTTT | CAISDGGRKSNTEAFF
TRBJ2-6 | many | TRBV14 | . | TGTGCCAGCAGCCAAGGGCGGCCCCTGGCTGGGGCCAACGTCCTGACTTTC | CASSQGRPLAGANVLTF
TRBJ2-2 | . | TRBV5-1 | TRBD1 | TGCGCCAGCAGCTTATGGGACAGGGACACCGGTGAGCTGTTCTTT | CASSLWDRDTGELFF
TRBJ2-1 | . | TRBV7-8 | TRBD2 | TGTGCCAGCAGCTTAAGACTAGCGGGACCCCTGGAGCAGTTCTTC | CASSLRLAGPLEQFF
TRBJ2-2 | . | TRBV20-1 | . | TGCAGTGCTAGAGGTCTTTGGCAGAAGCACTACGAAACGAACACCGGGGAGCTGTTTTTT | CSARGLWQKHYETNTGELFF
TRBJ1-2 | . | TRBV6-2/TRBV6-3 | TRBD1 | TGCGCCAGCAGTTACGGGACAGTCTTTGGCTACACCTTC | CASSYGTVFGYTF
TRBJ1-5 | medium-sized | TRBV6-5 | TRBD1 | TGTGCCAGCAGTTACTCGTGGGACAGGGTGTCCCGGCAGCCCCAGCATTTT | CASSYSWDRVSRQPQHF